This TCR beta chain was recorded in a study of lymphopenia after photon versus proton radiotherapy. About this clone itself: Its antigen is as yet unknown.

The CDR3 covers 13 residues. CDR1 and CDR2 from the germline V gene are SGHKS and YYEKEE (reference sequence). With 0 bases removed from V and 8 bases from J, the gap between germline ends came to 11 bases. Generated by immunoSEQ multiplex PCR, the TCRdb table keeps only in-frame clones and is missing some. The sample carries 25,000 to 35,000 clones, about 91% recorded once. Findings and limits, study-wide: Under photons, naive T cells and diversity fell while effector/memory populations rose.

The source material was peripheral blood, sampled from a patient treated with proton-based radiotherapy. The gene calls are TRBV5-5 and TRBJ1-2; D not resolved. The source of this sequence is a woman aged 70 to 79 with pancreatic cancer. Some clones in this sample may be carry-over from other donors' samples. CDR3 amino acids: CASSLADGEGYTF. The DNA for the CDR3 is TGTGCCAGCAGCTTGGCGGACGGAGAGGGCTACACCTTC. The whole variable domain, remainder taken from reference TRBV5-5 and TRBJ1-2, is DAGVTQSPTHLIKTRGQQVTLRCSPISGHKSVSWYQQVLGQGPQFIFQYYEKEERGRGNFPDRFSARQFPNYSSELNVNALLLGDSALYLCASSLADGEGYTFGSGTRLTVV.